These 32 T cell receptor beta chains were all obtained from the same sample, sequenced in a study of blood T cell repertoires in COVID-19. TCRdb keeps only in-frame clones here, not all; method: immunoSEQ multiplex PCR. Of 120,000 to 150,000 clones detected, approximately 90% appear once; the ten largest clones hold roughly 3.2%. The specimen was peripheral blood. These receptors all come from a woman aged 55-69 years with active COVID-19.

This chain joins TRBV6-5 and TRBJ2-7; D may be TRBD2 (5 bases). Trimming cost V 7 bases and J 0 bases, with 13 bases left between them. Germline-derived CDR1 and CDR2 are MNHEY and SVGAGI. CDR3 length: 14 amino acids. The CDR3 spells CASIETGNSYEQYF. The CDR3 DNA reads TGTGCCAGCATAGAGACCGGGAACTCCTACGAGCAGTACTTC.

The CDR3 protein is CASSVGGTANTGELFF. CDR3 DNA: TGTGCCAGCAGCGTAGGGGGGACAGCGAACACCGGGGAGCTGTTTTTT. The V gene is TRBV9, the J gene TRBJ2-2; 7 bases align to TRBD1. Germline V gives CDR1 SGDLS, CDR2 YYNGEE. V shed 0 bases and J 0 bases; nucleotides not matched to a gene: 2. CDR3 length equals 16 residues.

CDR3 sequence: CASSQDPGGVTDTQYF. In nucleotides, the CDR3 is TGTGCCAGCAGCCAAGATCCTGGCGGGGTCACAGATACGCAGTATTTT. The chain is built from TRBV3-1 (or the pseudogene TRBV3-2) and TRBJ2-3; tentative D call: TRBD2 (6 bases). The length of the CDR3 is 16 residues. CDR1 is LGHDT, CDR2 YNNKEL, per germline (reference sequence). V dropped 0 bases and J dropped 2 bases, with 12 bases sitting between them.

The chain has TRBV2 and TRBJ2-1; the match to TRBD2 covers 8 bases. Per the germline V gene, CDR1 is SNHLY and CDR2 is FYNNEI. J was trimmed by 6 bases and V by 7 bases; bases with no gene match: 11. This CDR3 region has 15 residues. In DNA form, the CDR3 reads TGTGCCAGCAATCGATTAGCGGGAAGGGGCAATGAGCAGTTCTTC. Protein: CASNRLAGRGNEQFF.

V is TRBV3-1 (or the pseudogene TRBV3-2) and J is TRBJ1-1, with D unresolved. Between the trimmed V and J ends, which lost 2 bases and 1 base, there was a span of 29 bases. CDR3 length equals 21 residues. CDR1 and CDR2 (germline): LGHDT, YNNKEL (reference sequence). The CDR3 DNA reads as TGTGCCAGCAGCCAACGTAAGTCCGACTTCACGACGCCCTCTCCGAACACTGAAGCTTTCTTT. Protein: CASSQRKSDFTTPSPNTEAFF.

The chain recombines TRBV3-1 (or the pseudogene TRBV3-2) with TRBJ2-7; 8 nucleotides match TRBD2. Germline lookup yields CDR1 LGHDT and CDR2 YNNKEL (reference sequence). The V segment lost 1 base and the J segment 4 bases; nucleotides outside the gene matches: 3. The CDR3 sequence is 14 residues long. The CDR3 protein is CASSQGGGRYEQYF. CDR3 nucleotide sequence: TGTGCCAGCAGCCAAGGTGGCGGGAGGTACGAGCAGTACTTC.

This clone occurred a few times. The chain combines TRBV19 with TRBJ1-5, with D perhaps matching TRBD1 (5 bases). Germline lookup yields CDR1 LNHDA and CDR2 SQIVND (reference sequence). This CDR3 is 14 amino acids long. V gave up 10 bases and J gave up 0 bases, with 13 bases separating them. The chain's CDR3 is CATQGGYSNQPQHF. CDR3 nucleotides: TGTGCCACCCAGGGAGGGTATAGCAATCAGCCCCAGCATTTT.

The CDR3 DNA follows: TGTGCCAGCAGTTACCTACTTTTGTTAAAACAGGGGACCGGATACACCTTC. Translated, it gives CASSYLLLLKQGTGYTF. This chain joins TRBV6-2 or TRBV6-3 and TRBJ1-2; 7 positions match TRBD1. The CDR3 contains 17 residues. Unmatched junction bases numbered 20, after V lost 2 bases and J lost 11 bases. Germline V gene lookup returns CDR1 MNHEY and CDR2 SVGEGT.

The J gene is TRBJ2-7, the V gene TRBV5-4; TRBD1 matches at 9 bases. This CDR3 comprises 16 residues. V gave up 4 bases and J gave up 0 bases; unmatched junction bases: 8. The germline CDR1 and CDR2 sequences are SGHNT and YYREEE (reference sequence). This CDR3 reads CASSRDRAASSYEQYF. CDR3 bases: TGTGCCAGCAGCAGGGACAGGGCCGCGAGCTCCTACGAGCAGTACTTC.

The chain is built from TRBV27 and TRBJ2-1; 12 bases fit TRBD2. With V trimmed by 5 bases and J by 0 bases, 8 bases remained unmatched. CDR1 MNHEY and CDR2 SMNVEV come from the germline V gene (reference sequence). The CDR3 extends over 18 amino acids. CDR3 region: CASSQRTSGITSYNEQFF. In DNA form, the CDR3 reads TGTGCCAGCAGTCAGAGGACTAGCGGGATCACCTCCTACAATGAGCAGTTCTTC.

This chain joins TRBV3-1 (or the pseudogene TRBV3-2) and TRBJ1-5, with D uncertain. Trimming stripped 0 bases from V and 1 base from J, with 7 bases between. Germline V CDR1 and CDR2: LGHDT, YNNKEL (reference sequence). This CDR3 has 15 residues. The CDR3 spells CASSQEGGSNQPQHF. CDR3 nucleotide sequence: TGTGCCAGCAGCCAAGAGGGCGGGAGCAATCAGCCCCAGCATTTT.

J is TRBJ2-2 and V is TRBV14; 9 nucleotides agree with TRBD1. CDR3 length equals 14 residues. The trim removed 4 bases at V and 6 bases at J, leaving 3 bases unmatched. CDR1 SGHDN and CDR2 FVKESK come from the germline V gene. This CDR3 is CASSRNRGPGELFF. CDR3 DNA sequence: TGTGCCAGCAGCCGGAACAGGGGGCCCGGGGAGCTGTTTTTT.

The chain recombines TRBV6-6 with TRBJ1-1, with 8 bases fitting TRBD1. The CDR3 consists of 15 residues. The J segment lost 1 base and the V segment lost 6 bases, leaving 7 bases of the junction unmatched. CDR1 and CDR2 from the germline V gene are MNHNY and SVGAGI (reference sequence). This CDR3 is CASSPWTGPNTEAFF. CDR3 DNA: TGTGCCAGCAGCCCGTGGACAGGGCCGAACACTGAAGCTTTCTTT.

The rearrangement links TRBV9 to TRBJ2-7, with TRBD1 matching over 10 bases. V trimming: 0 bases; J trimming: 8 bases; junction bases outside the gene matches: 11. The CDR3 length is 16 residues. Per germline, CDR1 SGDLS and CDR2 YYNGEE. The CDR3 sequence: CASSVELGTGESKQYF. The CDR3, as DNA: TGTGCCAGCAGCGTAGAACTCGGGACAGGGGAATCGAAGCAGTACTTC.

This chain links TRBV7-3 with TRBJ2-2; unclear D gene. The CDR3 is 13 amino acids. CDR1 is SGHTA and CDR2 is FQGTGA in the germline V gene. Trimming left V 4 bases short and J 6 bases short, with 9 bases between. The CDR3 is CASSSTSSGELFF. The CDR3 region has the DNA TGTGCCAGCAGCTCGACAAGCTCCGGGGAGCTGTTTTTT. Together with reference TRBV7-3 and TRBJ2-2, the CDR3 gives the full variable domain: GAGVSQTPSNKVTEKGKYVELRCDPISGHTALYWYRQSLGQGPEFLIYFQGTGAADDSGLPNDRFFAVRPEGSVSTLKIQRTERGDSAVYLCASSSTSSGELFFGEGSRLTVL.

V usage is TRBV5-1 and J usage is TRBJ2-5; 10 bases map to TRBD2. Germline CDR1 is SGHRS and CDR2 is YFSETQ. The V and J ends lost 3 bases and 3 bases, in that order; junction bases with no gene match: 2. The CDR3 extends over 14 amino acids. As DNA, the CDR3 is TGCGCCAGCAGCTCCGGACTAGCGGAAGAGACCCAGTACTTC. This gives the protein CASSSGLAEETQYF.

The chain has TRBV7-9 and TRBJ1-4, with 12 bases aligning to TRBD1. In germline, CDR1 is SEHNR, CDR2 FQNEAQ (reference sequence). The length of the CDR3 is 18 residues. V shed 5 bases and J 1 base; nucleotides not matched to a gene: 8. CDR3 sequence reads: CASSTGTGGLVTNEKLFF. The CDR3 DNA follows: TGTGCCAGCAGCACCGGGACAGGGGGCTTGGTAACTAATGAAAAACTGTTTTTT.

With respect to this clone: A junction end diverges from the germline sequence, so it may reflect a read error. This chain joins TRBV2 and TRBJ1-6; 8 bases are a match to TRBD1. This CDR3 is built from 15 residues. The germline V gene encodes CDR1 SNHLY and CDR2 FYNNEI. The CDR3 bases are TGTGTCAGCAGTGAGGAGACAGGGGAAAATTCACCCCTCCACTTT. Its protein is CVSSEETGENSPLHF.

This chain links TRBV15 with TRBJ1-6; TRBD1 matches 7 bases. The germline CDR1 and CDR2 sequences are LNHNV and YYDKDF (reference sequence). The CDR3 sequence is 16 residues long. The V segment lost 0 bases and the J segment 5 bases; nucleotides outside the gene matches: 4. CDR3 bases: TGTGCCACCAGCAGAGATAGGGGACAGCATAATTCACCCCTCCACTTT. Amino acid sequence: CATSRDRGQHNSPLHF.

V is TRBV19 and J is TRBJ1-6; 9 bases fit TRBD1. The CDR3 consists of 14 residues. Trimming removed 8 bases from V and 9 bases from J; junction bases left unmatched: 8. The germline V gene encodes CDR1 LNHDA and CDR2 SQIVND (reference sequence). CDR3 protein: CASRSGTGSSPLHF. In nucleotides, the CDR3 is TGTGCCAGTCGCTCAGGGACAGGGAGTTCACCCCTCCACTTT.

The rearrangement uses TRBV6-2 or TRBV6-3 and TRBJ2-7; no clear D. Germline CDR1 reads MNHEY; CDR2 reads SVGEGT. The CDR3 has 16 residues. Trimming cost V 2 bases and J 4 bases, with 18 bases left between them. In DNA form, the CDR3 reads TGTGCCAGCAGTTACGGATCGGGTCAGTCCCGGTACGAGCAGTACTTC. Amino acids: CASSYGSGQSRYEQYF.

J is TRBJ2-2 and V is TRBV7-2; 9 positions agree with TRBD2. V trimming: 4 bases; J trimming: 4 bases; junction bases outside the gene matches: 7. The CDR3 is 16 residues long. Germline values: CDR1 SGHTA, CDR2 FQGNSA. This CDR3 reads CASSSRLAASTGELFF. Written as DNA, the CDR3 is TGTGCCAGCAGCTCCAGACTAGCGGCGAGCACCGGGGAGCTGTTTTTT.

This clone was seen a single time. The CDR3 spells CASSLPPYEQYF. For the CDR3, the DNA is TGTGCCAGCAGTCTCCCCCCCTACGAGCAGTACTTC. This chain connects TRBV6-2 or TRBV6-3 to TRBJ2-7; the D is unclear. The CDR3 has 12 residues. Germline V gene sequence: CDR1 MNHEY, CDR2 SVGEGT. V lost 5 bases to trimming and J lost 2 bases, with 7 bases between them.

The V and J genes are TRBV18 and TRBJ2-2; D is unclear. This CDR3 contains 16 residues. Germline-derived CDR1 and CDR2 are KGHSH and LQKENI. Trimming shortened V by 2 bases and J by 2 bases, and 12 bases separated the two germline ends. CDR3 sequence (DNA): TGTGCCAGCTCACCATCCTTGACACGAAACACCGGGGAGCTGTTTTTT. This translates into CASSPSLTRNTGELFF.

The chain combines TRBV6-4 with TRBJ1-1; D is undetermined. V was shortened by 6 bases and J by 6 bases, with 17 bases between the two germline ends. The CDR3 runs to 14 residues. In germline, CDR1 is MRHNA, CDR2 SNTAGT. The CDR3 DNA reads as TGTGCCAGCAGAGAGTCTCCGACAATTTCTGAAGCTTTCTTT. Translating it yields CASRESPTISEAFF.

V usage is TRBV28 and J usage is TRBJ2-7; a weak D match, TRBD2 (6 bases). Trimming pared 5 bases from V and 3 bases from J, leaving 17 bases between. Germline assignment: CDR1 MDHEN and CDR2 SYDVKM. The CDR3 length is 15 residues. CDR3 amino acids: CASSASGLGGYEQYF. In DNA form, the CDR3 reads TGTGCCAGCAGTGCCTCCGGGTTGGGGGGCTACGAGCAGTACTTC.

J is TRBJ1-6 and V is TRBV11-2; D gene uncertain. Germline V lookup: CDR1 SGHAT, CDR2 FQNNGV. The CDR3 is 14 amino acids. V gave up 1 base and J gave up 9 bases, with 10 bases separating them. CDR3 sequence (DNA): TGTGCCAGCAGCTTAGGCAATGGCGGTTCACCCCTCCACTTT. Translation: CASSLGNGGSPLHF.

V is TRBV5-1 and J is TRBJ2-1, with a tentative D call TRBD1 (6 bases). With 0 bases removed from V and 7 bases from J, the gap between germline ends came to 14 bases. The germline V gene has CDR1 SGHRS and CDR2 YFSETQ. The CDR3 has 15 amino acids. The CDR3 coding sequence is TGCGCCAGCAGCTTGGAGGCAGGGGAAGGAAATGAGCAGTTCTTC. This sequence encodes CASSLEAGEGNEQFF.

The V gene is TRBV10-3, the J gene TRBJ2-1, with 10 nucleotides matching TRBD2. With 3 bases clipped from V and 10 bases from J, the junction kept 12 bases outside the gene matches. There are 16 residues in the CDR3. The germline gives CDR1 ENHRY, CDR2 SYGVKD. The CDR3 nucleotides are TGTGCCATCAGTGACCCGACTAGCGGGCCGGGATGGGAGCAGTTCTTC. It is translated as CAISDPTSGPGWEQFF.

This chain uses TRBV5-4 with TRBJ2-7, with a weak D call TRBD1 (6 bases). Looked up from germline, CDR1 is SGHNT and CDR2 is YYREEE (reference sequence). V gave up 7 bases and J gave up 3 bases, with 17 bases separating them. CDR3 length: 14 amino acids. This CDR3 is CASHQGGRGYEQYF. CDR3 DNA sequence: TGTGCCAGCCACCAAGGGGGAAGAGGCTACGAGCAGTACTTC.

This chain connects TRBV27 to TRBJ1-4; a weak D match, TRBD1 (6 bases). The germline gives CDR1 MNHEY, CDR2 SMNVEV (reference sequence). The CDR3 is 16 amino acids. Trimming took 6 bases from V and 7 from J, leaving 21 bases between them. CDR3 nucleotides: TGTGCCAGCAGCGATGGGGGGGCGCTTTGGAGTGAAAAACTGTTTTTT. Amino acid sequence: CASSDGGALWSEKLFF.

This chain links TRBV15 with TRBJ1-1; D is ambiguous. Trimming left V 3 bases short and J 3 bases short, with 8 bases between. This CDR3 is built from 13 residues. CDR1 LNHNV and CDR2 YYDKDF come from the germline V gene (reference sequence). CDR3 DNA sequence: TGTGCCACCAGCAGCGGCGGTGACACTGAAGCTTTCTTT. This gives the protein CATSSGGDTEAFF.